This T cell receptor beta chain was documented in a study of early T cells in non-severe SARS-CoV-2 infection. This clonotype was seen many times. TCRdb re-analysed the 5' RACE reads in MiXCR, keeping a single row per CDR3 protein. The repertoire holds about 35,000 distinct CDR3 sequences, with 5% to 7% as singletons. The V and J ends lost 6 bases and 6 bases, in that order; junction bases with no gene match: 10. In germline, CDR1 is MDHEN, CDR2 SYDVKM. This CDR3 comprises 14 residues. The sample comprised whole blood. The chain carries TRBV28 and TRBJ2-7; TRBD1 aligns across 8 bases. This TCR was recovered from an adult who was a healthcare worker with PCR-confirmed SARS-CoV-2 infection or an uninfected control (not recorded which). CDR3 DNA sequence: TGTGCCAGCAGCCGGACGAGGACAGGGATCGAGCAGTACTTC. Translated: CASSRTRTGIEQYF.